This T cell receptor (beta chain) originates from a study of shared clonotypes between healthy human individuals. The CDR3 sequence is 14 residues long. Deletions cut 0 bases from V and 5 bases from J, with 10 bases between. Germline CDR1 reads MGHRA; CDR2 reads YSYEKL. Only in-frame clones appear in the TCRdb table, and some are missing; sequencing was by immunoSEQ multiplex PCR. Counted here are about 980,000 clones, more than 75% occurring once; the ten biggest clones make up nearly 1.5%. The sample comprised memory CD4+ T cells sorted from blood. Regarding subset: CD45RA-negative fraction. The chain couples TRBV4-1 to TRBJ1-2; D may be TRBD1 (5 bases). The source is a man aged 18-30 years in good health. The CDR3 DNA sequence: TGCGCCAGCAGCCAAGATAGGACAAGGTATGGCTACACCTTC. Protein product: CASSQDRTRYGYTF.